This T cell receptor (beta chain) came from a study of T cell repertoires in cytomegalovirus infection. Across the whole study: CMV infection plus the matching HLA type was flagged by public TCR beta signatures. Whole-study findings and limits: Public TCR beta family frequency separated CMV-and-HLA carriers, including in an independent cohort.

Germline V gives CDR1 MNHEY, CDR2 SVGAGI. The CDR3 spans 14 residues. The germline V and J ends were trimmed by 0 bases and 6 bases, with 9 bases remaining between them. This clonotype was detected only a few times. The antigen remains unidentified. A single record per CDR3 protein comes from TCRdb applying MiXCR to the reads. The sample records a few hundred thousand distinct CDR3 sequences, approximately 15% being singletons. This receptor was identified in a human donor in good health (CMV status not recorded). Some clones in this sample may be carry-over from other donors' samples. The source material was CD8+ T cells from PBMCs. This chain joins TRBV6-5 and TRBJ2-1; D is possibly TRBD1 or TRBD2 (5 bases each). The CDR3 here is CASSYSGRGNEQFF. As DNA, the CDR3 is TGTGCCAGCAGTTACTCGGGACGGGGCAATGAGCAGTTCTTC.